The clone carrying this TCR beta chain was observed at least ten times. Its specificity is unknown. The data are from a study of T-cell memory formation after mild COVID-19. Across the whole study: Largely donor-specific TCR clusters were found. Study-level points and caveats: Cross-reactive memory apparently joined, as some responding clones appeared in pre-infection memory.

Using constant-segment primers, 5'RACE produced TCR alpha and TCR beta cDNA libraries carrying sample barcodes and UMIs. A single record per CDR3 protein comes from TCRdb applying MiXCR to the 5' RACE reads. Of around 390,000 distinct CDR3 sequences listed, approximately 16% are singletons. CDR1 and CDR2 (germline): SGHRS, YFSETQ. V was clipped by 0 bases and J by 6 bases, with 16 bases between them. The CDR3 covers 16 residues. The receptor comes from a man aged 18 to 29 who had mild COVID-19 (a few samples of this study predate the infection). Cell type and time point are not known. The gene calls are TRBV5-1 and TRBJ2-1; D might be TRBD2 (7 bases). Sequenced: PBMCs or a T cell subset sorted from them (not recorded which). Written as DNA, the CDR3 is TGCGCCAGCAGCTTGGTTGGAGGGGGGGCGCCCAATGAGCAGTTCTTC. It is translated as CASSLVGGGAPNEQFF.